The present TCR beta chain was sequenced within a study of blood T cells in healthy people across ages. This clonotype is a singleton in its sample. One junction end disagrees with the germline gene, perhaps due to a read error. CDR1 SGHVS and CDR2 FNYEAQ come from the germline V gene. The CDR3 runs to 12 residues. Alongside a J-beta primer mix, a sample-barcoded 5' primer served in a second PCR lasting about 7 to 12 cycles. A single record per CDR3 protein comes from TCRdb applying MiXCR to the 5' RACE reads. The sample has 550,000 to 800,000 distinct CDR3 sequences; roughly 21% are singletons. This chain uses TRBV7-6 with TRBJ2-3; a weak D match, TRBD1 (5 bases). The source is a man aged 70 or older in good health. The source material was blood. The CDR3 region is CASSLSTDTRYF. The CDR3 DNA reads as TGTGCCAGCAGCTTATCGACAGATACGCGGTATTTT. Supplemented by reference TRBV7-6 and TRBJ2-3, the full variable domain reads GAGVSQSPRYKVTKRGQDVALRCDPISGHVSLYWYRQALGQGPEFLTYFNYEAQQDKSGLPNDRFSAERPEGSISTLTIQRTEQRDSAMYRCASSLSTDTRYFGPGTRLTVL.